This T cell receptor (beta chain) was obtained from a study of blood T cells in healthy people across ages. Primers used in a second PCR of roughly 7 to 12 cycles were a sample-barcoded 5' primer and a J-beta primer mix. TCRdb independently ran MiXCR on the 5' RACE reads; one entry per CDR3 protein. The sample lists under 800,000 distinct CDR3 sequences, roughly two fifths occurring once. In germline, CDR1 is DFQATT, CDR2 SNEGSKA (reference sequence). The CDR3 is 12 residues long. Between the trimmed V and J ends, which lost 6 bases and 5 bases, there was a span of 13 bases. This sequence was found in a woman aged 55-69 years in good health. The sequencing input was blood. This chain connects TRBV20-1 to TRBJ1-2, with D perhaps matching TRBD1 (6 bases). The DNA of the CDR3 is TGCAGTGCAACAGGGAGGGGGTATGGCTACACCTTC. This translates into CSATGRGYGYTF.